The 6 T cell receptor beta chains given below trace back to one sample, sequenced in a study of blood T cell repertoires in COVID-19. Sequenced by immunoSEQ multiplex PCR; TCRdb stores in-frame clones only, minus some. The table shows about 70,000 clones, with 81% occurring only once. Specimen: peripheral blood. All receptors derive from a woman aged 70-85 years with acute or convalescent COVID-19.

The J gene is TRBJ2-7, the V gene TRBV19, with D tentatively TRBD1 (5 bases). Trimming shortened V by 6 bases and J by 2 bases, and 14 bases separated the two germline ends. This CDR3 contains 14 residues. Germline V lookup: CDR1 LNHDA, CDR2 SQIVND (reference sequence). This CDR3 is CASSLSQVPYEQYF. In DNA form, the CDR3 reads TGTGCCAGTAGCCTGTCACAGGTCCCCTACGAGCAGTACTTC.

This rearrangement joins TRBV10-3 to TRBJ2-3; 16 positions match TRBD2. V gave up 2 bases and J gave up 6 bases; unmatched junction bases: 5. This CDR3 is 17 amino acids long. The germline CDR1 and CDR2 sequences are ENHRY and SYGVKD. The CDR3, as DNA: TGTGCCATCAGTGAGATGGGACTAGCGGGAGGGCCGGATACGCAGTATTTT. Amino acids: CAISEMGLAGGPDTQYF.

V is TRBV10-3 and J is TRBJ1-1; D uncertain. This CDR3 contains 13 residues. Between the trimmed V and J ends, which lost 2 bases and 1 base, there was a span of 5 bases. CDR1 and CDR2 from the germline V gene are ENHRY and SYGVKD. The DNA for the CDR3 is TGTGCCATCAGTGAGGAACAGAACACTGAAGCTTTCTTT. This translates into CAISEEQNTEAFF.

V is TRBV23-1 and J is TRBJ2-4; 9 bases agree with TRBD1. TRBV23-1 belongs to the ORF category, with a function that is uncertain. V lost 7 bases to trimming and J lost 0 bases; unmatched junction nucleotides: 13. The CDR3 runs 18 residues. CDR3 bases: TGCGCCAGCACTTCCGAACCGGGACAGGGTATAGCCAAAAACATTCAGTACTTC. This gives the protein CASTSEPGQGIAKNIQYF.

This chain uses TRBV2 with TRBJ1-1; the match to TRBD1 covers 7 bases. This CDR3 has 15 residues. Per germline, CDR1 SNHLY and CDR2 FYNNEI. The V and J ends lost 7 bases and 2 bases, in that order; junction bases with no gene match: 10. CDR3 in amino acids: CASTPEGTANTEAFF. CDR3 sequence (DNA): TGTGCCAGCACCCCCGAGGGGACAGCCAACACTGAAGCTTTCTTT.

The V gene is TRBV19, the J gene TRBJ2-1; TRBD2 agrees at 7 bases. This CDR3 has 15 residues. Per germline, CDR1 LNHDA and CDR2 SQIVND (reference sequence). Trimming at V came to 1 base and at J to 2 bases, leaving 2 bases not matched to a gene. The CDR3 DNA reads as TGTGCCAGTAGTATAGGACTAGCCACCTACAATGAGCAGTTCTTC. Amino acids: CASSIGLATYNEQFF.